What follows are 16 T cell receptor beta chains derived from one specimen sequenced in a study of tumor and adjacent non-tumor tissue in lung cancer. The library came from three nested PCR rounds adapted from ARM-PCR protocols. From the multiplex PCR reads, TCRdb called clonotypes with MiXCR, one entry per CDR3 protein. The sample consists of under 150,000 distinct CDR3 sequences, around three fifths of them appearing once. This sample's RNA came from whole unsorted tissue. Material: lung tumor tissue. The origin of the receptors is a man under 40 with non-small cell lung cancer.

For this clonotype: One end of the junction varies from germline; a read error may be responsible. The chain carries TRBV12-3 or TRBV12-4 and TRBJ1-1, with no clear D. The CDR3 runs 13 residues. Here the CDR3 reads CASKREMNTETFF. CDR3 coding DNA: TGTGCCAGCAAGCGAGAGATGAACACTGAAACTTTCTTT.

This clonotype was counted many times. This chain uses TRBV5-8 with TRBJ2-2, with 8 bases matching TRBD1. Germline V gene data show CDR1 as SGHTS and CDR2 as YDEGEE. V was pared by 2 bases and J by 5 bases, with 5 bases of the junction left unmatched. The CDR3 sequence is 15 residues long. CDR3 loop: CASSFGQGATGELFF. For the CDR3, the DNA is TGTGCCAGCAGCTTCGGCCAGGGGGCTACCGGGGAGCTGTTTTTT.

Ten or more counts support this clonotype. The V and J genes are TRBV4-3 and TRBJ1-6; the match to TRBD1 covers 9 bases. The CDR3 is 17 residues long. The V segment lost 0 bases and the J segment 9 bases; nucleotides outside the gene matches: 9. Germline V gives CDR1 LGHNA, CDR2 YSLEER. CDR3 in amino acids: CASSQDGVTGGGSPLHF. The CDR3 DNA is TGCGCCAGCAGCCAAGATGGGGTGACAGGGGGGGGTTCACCCCTCCACTTT.

The J gene is TRBJ2-7, the V gene TRBV6-2 or TRBV6-3, with D perhaps assigned TRBD1 or TRBD2 (5 bases each). Germline V gene data show CDR1 as MNHEY and CDR2 as SVGEGT. The V end was cut by 5 bases, the J end by 2 bases, with 7 bases between. The CDR3 is 12 amino acids. Written as DNA, the CDR3 is TGTGCCAGCAGTCGGGGACCCTACGAGCAGTACTTC. Protein product: CASSRGPYEQYF.

This clonotype was seen a single time. The chain joins TRBV4-1 to TRBJ2-1; tentatively, D is TRBD1 (6 bases). The V end lost 3 bases, the J end lost 7 bases, and 22 bases lay between the germline ends. The CDR3 covers 17 residues. Looked up from germline, CDR1 is MGHRA and CDR2 is YSYEKL. The CDR3 loop reads CASSHPPRQAGVNEQFF. In nucleotides, the CDR3 is TGCGCCAGCAGCCATCCCCCTCGACAAGCAGGGGTGAATGAGCAGTTCTTC.

The chain employs TRBV7-2 and TRBJ2-1, with a weak D call TRBD2 (6 bases). V lost 5 bases and J lost 6, with 14 bases in between. Germline lookup yields CDR1 SGHTA and CDR2 FQGNSA. The length of the CDR3 is 14 residues. The DNA for the CDR3 is TGTGCCAGCAGCCGTGAGCGGGTCCCCAATGAGCAGTTCTTC. Protein: CASSRERVPNEQFF.

Worth noting for this clonotype: Given a much more abundant clone one base away, this may be a read error. This chain joins TRBV6-6 and TRBJ2-1; TRBD1 is a possible D gene (6 bases). CDR3 length: 15 residues. The germline gives CDR1 MNHNY, CDR2 SVGAGI (reference sequence). For the CDR3, the DNA is TGTACCAGCAGCCCCACAGGGTACTCCTACAATGAGCAGTTCTTC. As protein: CTSSPTGYSYNEQFF.

This clonotype was detected a few times. A read error is possible here, since a much larger clone lies one base away. The chain employs TRBV4-1 and TRBJ1-1; D remains ambiguous. The CDR3 is 13 amino acids. Germline V gene lookup returns CDR1 MGHRA and CDR2 YSYEKL. The CDR3 sequence: CAGSQYMNTEAFF. DNA of the CDR3: TGCGCCGGCAGCCAGTACATGAACACTGAAGCTTTCTTT.

Concerning this clonotype itself: This clone may be a read error of a much larger clone one base away. The rearrangement joins TRBV7-9 to TRBJ2-5; TRBD2 is a possible D gene (6 bases). Germline CDR1 and CDR2: SEHNR and FQNEAQ (reference sequence). The V end lost 5 bases, the J end lost 5 bases, and 12 bases lay between the germline ends. The CDR3 sequence is 13 residues long. CDR3 region: CASSPTSWETQYF. DNA of the CDR3: TGTGCCAGCAGCCCGACTAGTTGGGAGACCCAGTACTTC. Together with reference TRBV7-9 and TRBJ2-5, the CDR3 gives the full variable domain: DTGVSQNPRHKITKRGQNVTFRCDPISEHNRLYWYRQTLGQGPEFLTYFQNEAQLEKSRLLSDRFSAERPKGSFSTLEIQRTEQGDSAMYLCASSPTSWETQYFGPGTRLLVL.

This chain joins TRBV5-6 and TRBJ2-7, with TRBD2 matching 10 bases. Germline V gene sequence: CDR1 SGHDT, CDR2 YYEEEE. V shed 0 bases and J 4 bases; nucleotides not matched to a gene: 4. The length of the CDR3 is 15 residues. In DNA form, the CDR3 reads TGTGCCAGCAGCTTGGGTCTAGCGGGAGTGTACGAGCAGTACTTC. This gives the protein CASSLGLAGVYEQYF. Combining the CDR3 with reference TRBV5-6 and TRBJ2-7 gives the whole variable domain DAGVTQSPTHLIKTRGQQVTLRCSPKSGHDTVSWYQQALGQGPQFIFQYYEEEERQRGNFPDRFSGHQFPNYSSELNVNALLLGDSALYLCASSLGLAGVYEQYFGPGTRLTVT.

Note on this clonotype: A junction boundary mismatches the germline segment, possibly from a read error. This chain joins TRBV4-1 and TRBJ2-7; the D gene is possibly TRBD1 (6 bases). Germline values: CDR1 MGHRA, CDR2 YSYEKL. The CDR3 consists of 16 residues. This chain's CDR3 is CASSQNETGQTYEQNF. The CDR3 nucleotides are TGCGCCAGCAGCCAAAACGAGACAGGACAGACCTACGAACAGAACTTC.

About this clonotype itself: It is likely a read error, because the conserved phenylalanine at the end of the CDR3 is missing. The chain uses TRBV20-1 and TRBJ2-7; TRBD2 matches at 7 bases. Germline CDR1 reads DFQATT; CDR2 reads SNEGSKA (reference sequence). The CDR3 runs to 14 residues. This CDR3 is CSTRQTGGPFEQYL. For the CDR3, the DNA is TGCAGTACTAGACAAACGGGAGGTCCCTTCGAGCAGTACTTA.

This clonotype was detected only once. With a much larger clone just one base away, this may be a read error. This chain links TRBV4-3 with TRBJ2-5, with 8 bases identical to TRBD1. This CDR3 is 14 amino acids long. CDR1 and CDR2 (germline): LGHNA, YSLEER. In DNA, the CDR3 is TGCGCCAGCTGCCAGACAGGGGAGGTAGAGACCCAGTACTTC. Translating it yields CASCQTGEVETQYF.

V usage is TRBV24-1 and J usage is TRBJ2-5; tentatively, D is TRBD1 (6 bases). Trimming took 0 bases from V and 4 from J, leaving 17 bases between them. Germline V gives CDR1 KGHDR, CDR2 SFDVKD. The CDR3 consists of 17 residues. CDR3 sequence (DNA): TGTGCCACCAGTGATTTGGGGAAAGGGGGAAAGGGAGAGACCCAGTACTTC. It is translated as CATSDLGKGGKGETQYF.

This clonotype was detected once. Because it lacks the conserved phenylalanine or tryptophan at the end, this CDR3 is likely a read error. The limits of the CDR3 on the DNA are not certain, so only TCRdb's listed CDR3 is given. The V call is TRBV7-9, the J call TRBJ2-2. Germline lookup yields CDR1 SEHNR and CDR2 FQNEAQ (reference sequence). 11 amino acids form the CDR3, both terminal residues included. The chain's CDR3 is CASSNTGELVL.

This chain joins TRBV12-3 or TRBV12-4 and TRBJ2-2, with TRBD2 matching 12 bases. This CDR3 is built from 16 residues. Losses at the gene ends were 5 bases for V and 5 bases for J; bases not matched to a gene: 6. The CDR3 sequence is CASSPTGTSGTGELFF. CDR3 nucleotide sequence: TGTGCCAGCAGTCCTACAGGGACTAGCGGGACCGGGGAGCTGTTTTTT.